The 27 T cell receptor beta chains listed next were all sequenced from one sample in a study of shared clonotypes between healthy human individuals. Here immunoSEQ multiplex PCR was the method, and the copy in TCRdb shows in-frame clones only, minus some. Of roughly 1.5 million clones listed, 98% are singletons. Source material: naive CD4+ T cells sorted from blood. Indicated subset: CD45RA+ positively selected. Source of these receptors: a man aged 25-40 years in good health.

The rearrangement uses TRBV11-2 and TRBJ2-3; D uncertain. CDR3 length: 18 amino acids. Germline CDR1 SGHAT, CDR2 FQNNGV. Trimming pared 4 bases from V and 4 bases from J, leaving 24 bases between. The CDR3 DNA reads as TGTGCCAGCAGCTCCAATCCATCCCCAAGCGATGGGGCAGATACGCAGTATTTT. Protein sequence: CASSSNPSPSDGADTQYF.

A note on this clone: Distinct nucleotide sequences in the sample also encode this CDR3. The rearrangement joins TRBV28 to TRBJ2-6; possible D gene TRBD2, 6 bases. Trimming pared 3 bases from V and 1 base from J, leaving 7 bases between. Germline lookup yields CDR1 MDHEN and CDR2 SYDVKM. There are 15 residues in the CDR3. CDR3 protein: CASSLGGSGANVLTF. In DNA form, the CDR3 reads TGTGCCAGCAGTTTGGGAGGATCTGGGGCCAACGTCCTGACTTTC.

This chain uses TRBV18 with TRBJ2-7; 8 bases line up with TRBD1. The length of the CDR3 is 15 residues. Germline V gives CDR1 KGHSH, CDR2 LQKENI. Germline trimming cut 4 bases from V and 7 bases from J; bases unmatched to any gene: 12. CDR3 residues: CASSRGQGPGREQYF. The CDR3 bases are TGTGCCAGCTCACGTGGACAGGGTCCCGGTCGGGAGCAGTACTTC.

A word on this clone: This specimen includes other DNA sequences encoding the same CDR3. This chain connects TRBV29-1 to TRBJ2-3, with a possible D match to TRBD1 (5 bases). CDR1 is SQVTM, CDR2 ANQGSEA, per germline. V was trimmed by 2 bases and J by 0 bases, leaving 6 bases between them. This CDR3 is 13 amino acids long. The CDR3 loop is CSVETGSTDTQYF. The CDR3 DNA is TGCAGCGTTGAAACAGGCAGCACAGATACGCAGTATTTT.

The CDR3 region is CASSLSQQGDQPQHF. The DNA for the CDR3 is TGTGCCAGCAGTTTATCTCAACAGGGTGATCAGCCCCAGCATTTT. V usage is TRBV28 and J usage is TRBJ1-5; D is possibly TRBD1 (6 bases). The CDR3 covers 15 residues. V lost 1 base and J 5 bases, leaving 12 bases between the germline ends. Per germline, CDR1 MDHEN and CDR2 SYDVKM.

The chain uses TRBV5-6 and TRBJ2-2; 10 positions match TRBD2. The CDR3 spans 15 residues. The germline V gene has CDR1 SGHDT and CDR2 YYEEEE. V shed 6 bases and J 2 bases; nucleotides not matched to a gene: 4. The CDR3: CASIVAGGNTGELFF. CDR3 nucleotides: TGTGCCAGCATTGTAGCGGGAGGAAACACCGGGGAGCTGTTTTTT.

This chain joins TRBV9 and TRBJ2-3; TRBD2 is a possible D gene (6 bases). Trimming took off 3 bases at V and 3 bases at J, with 17 bases between the two ends. The CDR3 is 16 residues long. Germline V gene data show CDR1 as SGDLS and CDR2 as YYNGEE. The CDR3 loop reads CASSGPNRERTDTQYF. The CDR3 DNA reads as TGTGCCAGCAGCGGCCCTAACCGGGAGAGAACAGATACGCAGTATTTT.

This clone was observed once. The chain combines TRBV2 with TRBJ1-2; tentative D call: TRBD1 (5 bases). Germline V gene data show CDR1 as SNHLY and CDR2 as FYNNEI. The germline V and J ends were trimmed by 6 bases and 8 bases, with 22 bases remaining between them. CDR3 length: 15 amino acids. In DNA, the CDR3 is TGTGCCAGCAGCAACAAAAGGACACCCTCTCACGGCTACACCTTC. Protein sequence: CASSNKRTPSHGYTF.

The genes are TRBV2 and TRBJ2-1, with TRBD2 identical over 7 bases. V shed 5 bases and J 3 bases; nucleotides not matched to a gene: 10. From germline, CDR1 is SNHLY and CDR2 FYNNEI. The CDR3 sequence is 16 residues long. This chain's CDR3 is CASSKTPGRDYNEQFF. The CDR3 nucleotides are TGTGCCAGCAGTAAAACCCCAGGGAGGGACTACAATGAGCAGTTCTTC.

J is TRBJ2-3 and V is TRBV5-5; D gene ambiguous. The CDR3 has 15 residues. The V end lost 2 bases, the J end lost 1 base, and 11 bases lay between the germline ends. Germline values: CDR1 SGHKS, CDR2 YYEKEE (reference sequence). The CDR3 bases are TGTGCCAGCAGCTTTACCCCACACGGCACAGATACGCAGTATTTT. This translates into CASSFTPHGTDTQYF. The full variable domain, completed using reference TRBV5-5 and TRBJ2-3, is DAGVTQSPTHLIKTRGQQVTLRCSPISGHKSVSWYQQVLGQGPQFIFQYYEKEERGRGNFPDRFSARQFPNYSSELNVNALLLGDSALYLCASSFTPHGTDTQYFGPGTRLTVL.

The chain has TRBV11-2 and TRBJ2-7; D is ambiguous. The CDR3 has 13 amino acids. Trimming left V 8 bases short and J 4 bases short, with 15 bases between. Germline CDR1 reads SGHAT; CDR2 reads FQNNGV. The CDR3 DNA reads TGTGCCAGCGAGAGGTCGGTGATGTACGAGCAGTACTTC. Translating gives CASERSVMYEQYF.

V is TRBV6-1 and J is TRBJ2-7; no definite D call. The V end lost 6 bases, the J end lost 7 bases, and 19 bases lay between the germline ends. Germline lookup yields CDR1 MNHNS and CDR2 SASEGT. This CDR3 spans 14 amino acids. The CDR3 coding sequence is TGTGCCAGCAGCGCCAAAGGGCCCCCTGGAGAGCAGTACTTC. This gives the protein CASSAKGPPGEQYF.

The chain employs TRBV7-6 and TRBJ2-7, with TRBD1 identical over 10 bases. V lost 3 bases, J lost 2 bases, and 4 bases stayed unmatched. This CDR3 contains 15 residues. CDR1 is SGHVS, CDR2 FNYEAQ, per germline. The CDR3 protein is CASSFQTGGTYEQYF. CDR3 coding DNA: TGTGCCAGCAGCTTTCAGACAGGGGGCACCTACGAGCAGTACTTC.

The J gene is TRBJ2-4, the V gene TRBV7-2; the match to TRBD2 covers 8 bases. The trim removed 5 bases at V and 15 bases at J, leaving 9 bases unmatched. Germline V lookup: CDR1 SGHTA, CDR2 FQGNSA. This CDR3 has 12 amino acids. The CDR3 bases are TGTGCCAGCAGCCGGGGGGGCCTGGGATGGTACTTC. This translates into CASSRGGLGWYF.

The rearrangement joins TRBV18 to TRBJ2-7, with D unclear. The CDR3 has 12 amino acids. Germline values: CDR1 KGHSH, CDR2 LQKENI. Trimming took off 4 bases at V and 2 bases at J, with 6 bases between the two ends. CDR3: CASSLQTYEQYF. In DNA, the CDR3 is TGTGCCAGCTCACTACAAACCTACGAGCAGTACTTC.

The genes are TRBV7-6 and TRBJ2-5; no clear D gene. This CDR3 comprises 13 residues. CDR1 is SGHVS, CDR2 FNYEAQ, per germline. V lost 5 bases and J 2 bases, leaving 9 bases between the germline ends. CDR3 protein: CASSPSPQETQYF. As DNA, the CDR3 is TGTGCCAGCAGCCCTAGTCCTCAAGAGACCCAGTACTTC.

The chain has TRBV7-2 and TRBJ2-4; possibly TRBD2 for D (5 bases). The V gene lost 5 bases and the J gene lost 0 bases, with 8 bases spanning the gap. The CDR3 is 14 amino acids. Looked up from germline, CDR1 is SGHTA and CDR2 is FQGNSA. The CDR3 sequence is CASSIGLAKNIQYF. CDR3 DNA: TGTGCCAGCAGCATCGGACTAGCCAAAAACATTCAGTACTTC.

V is TRBV11-2 and J is TRBJ2-1, with 9 bases that match TRBD2. V was clipped by 2 bases and J by 3 bases; unmatched bases: 8. Germline CDR1 reads SGHAT; CDR2 reads FQNNGV. The CDR3 runs 17 residues. The CDR3 loop is CASSLNHGLANYNEQFF. In nucleotides, the CDR3 is TGTGCCAGCAGCTTAAACCACGGACTAGCGAACTACAATGAGCAGTTCTTC. Looking up the rest from reference TRBV11-2 and TRBJ2-1 gives the full variable domain: EAGVAQSPRYKIIEKRQSVAFWCNPISGHATLYWYQQILGQGPKLLIQFQNNGVVDDSQLPKDRFSAERLKGVDSTLKIQPAKLEDSAVYLCASSLNHGLANYNEQFFGPGTRLTVL.

This chain joins TRBV15 and TRBJ2-4; D is uncertain. Per germline, CDR1 LNHNV and CDR2 YYDKDF (reference sequence). Between the trimmed V and J ends, which lost 3 bases and 2 bases, there was a span of 11 bases. The CDR3 is 15 residues long. In nucleotides, the CDR3 is TGTGCCACCAGCAGTGCCGGCCTTTCCAAAAACATTCAGTACTTC. Its translation is CATSSAGLSKNIQYF.

The V gene is TRBV5-1, the J gene TRBJ2-7; 8 bases match TRBD1. The trim removed 0 bases at V and 1 base at J, leaving 12 bases unmatched. Germline CDR1 is SGHRS and CDR2 is YFSETQ. There are 18 residues in the CDR3. Here the CDR3 reads CASSLDRGITGRSYEQYF. CDR3 DNA: TGCGCCAGCAGCTTGGACAGGGGGATCACCGGTAGGTCCTACGAGCAGTACTTC.

V and J are TRBV7-3 and TRBJ2-1; 10 nucleotides match TRBD1. Trimming removed 2 bases from V and 1 base from J; junction bases left unmatched: 8. The CDR3 covers 18 residues. Germline V gene sequence: CDR1 SGHTA, CDR2 FQGTGA. The CDR3 is CASSLWDRGLASYNEQFF. As DNA, the CDR3 is TGTGCCAGCAGCTTATGGGACAGGGGACTCGCTTCCTACAATGAGCAGTTCTTC.

The chain recombines TRBV2 with TRBJ2-7, with D unclear. Germline values: CDR1 SNHLY, CDR2 FYNNEI. This CDR3 is built from 10 residues. Trimming cost V 6 bases and J 8 bases, with 8 bases left between them. The CDR3 is CASRITQQYF. CDR3 coding DNA: TGTGCCAGCAGGATTACCCAGCAGTACTTC. The full variable domain, completed using reference TRBV2 and TRBJ2-7, is EPEVTQTPSHQVTQMGQEVILRCVPISNHLYFYWYRQILGQKVEFLVSFYNNEISEKSEIFDDQFSVERPDGSNFTLKIRSTKLEDSAMYFCASRITQQYFGPGTRLTVT.

The chain links TRBV5-1 to TRBJ2-3; a possible D gene is TRBD1 (6 bases). The CDR3 contains 15 residues. Trimming removed 1 base from V and 5 bases from J, with 14 bases in between. Germline V gives CDR1 SGHRS, CDR2 YFSETQ. The CDR3 DNA reads TGCGCCAGCAGCTTGCCGGCAGGGGAGCGAGATACGCAGTATTTT. Its protein product is CASSLPAGERDTQYF.

The chain employs TRBV6-6 and TRBJ1-4, with D possibly being TRBD1 (6 bases). Trimming stripped 5 bases from V and 6 bases from J, with 13 bases between. In germline, CDR1 is MNHNY, CDR2 SVGAGI (reference sequence). The CDR3 runs to 14 residues. The CDR3 protein is CASSPGTRDEKLFF. The CDR3 DNA is TGTGCCAGCAGTCCCGGGACAAGGGATGAAAAACTGTTTTTT.

This chain joins TRBV19 and TRBJ2-1, with 8 nucleotides matching TRBD1. Trimming removed 3 bases from V and 7 bases from J; junction bases left unmatched: 8. Germline assignment: CDR1 LNHDA and CDR2 SQIVND (reference sequence). The CDR3 is 15 residues long. The DNA of the CDR3 is TGTGCCAGTAGTATCACGACAGGGGCGACTAATGAGCAGTTCTTC. Translated: CASSITTGATNEQFF.

V gene TRBV15 combines with J gene TRBJ2-7; 11 positions match TRBD2. This CDR3 spans 14 amino acids. V shed 4 bases and J 4 bases; nucleotides not matched to a gene: 3. Per germline, CDR1 LNHNV and CDR2 YYDKDF (reference sequence). The CDR3 here is CATSKTSGSYEQYF. Written as DNA, the CDR3 is TGTGCCACCAGCAAAACTAGCGGGAGTTACGAGCAGTACTTC.

The J gene is TRBJ2-7, the V gene TRBV6-5, with 10 bases that match TRBD2. The trim removed 5 bases at V and 0 bases at J, leaving 4 bases unmatched. CDR1 MNHEY and CDR2 SVGAGI come from the germline V gene. There are 15 residues in the CDR3. CDR3 loop: CASSRGLADSYEQYF. The CDR3 nucleotides are TGTGCCAGCAGTCGCGGACTAGCGGACTCCTACGAGCAGTACTTC.